The subject of this entry is one T cell receptor beta chain. Its antigen is as yet unknown. The data derive from a study of radiotherapy plus CTLA-4 blockade in lung cancer. Some clones are missing from TCRdb's copy, which holds only in-frame ones; the method was immunoSEQ multiplex PCR. Of some 80,000 clones listed, 70% to 85% are singletons. General study results and limits: Early blood T cell clone changes and increased post-radiation serum interferon-beta were reportedly the strongest response predictors. Subsequent to radiotherapy plus ipilimumab, tumor-derived TCR clones underwent expansion in blood.

The CDR3 has 15 amino acids. The gene calls are TRBV21-1 and TRBJ1-5. TRBV21-1 is noted as a pseudogene. This TCR derives from a human donor with non-small cell lung cancer who had stable disease on radiotherapy plus ipilimumab. Sample: peripheral blood, taken from a patient treated with radiotherapy plus ipilimumab. The CDR3 nucleotides read TGTGCCAGCAGCGAAGGGGGGGGCAGTCAACAGCCCCAGCATTTT. As protein: CASSEGGGSQQPQHF.